The 30 T cell receptor beta chains presented below share a single source sample, sequenced in a study of blood T cells in healthy people across ages. A second PCR of 7 to 11 cycles used a sample-barcoded 5' primer and a J-beta primer mix. TCRdb reprocessed the 5' RACE reads with MiXCR, giving one entry per CDR3 protein. Here the sample spans approximately 1,700,000 distinct CDR3 sequences, about two fifths being singletons. Source material: blood. These receptors were collected from a human donor in good health.

The V gene is TRBV20-1, the J gene TRBJ1-5, with a tentative D call TRBD1 (5 bases). The CDR3 extends over 13 amino acids. Per germline, CDR1 DFQATT and CDR2 SNEGSKA (reference sequence). Trimming took 6 bases from V and 3 from J, leaving 12 bases between them. CDR3 DNA: TGCAGTGCCAAGGGACGGATCAATCAGCCCCAGCATTTT. Protein sequence: CSAKGRINQPQHF.

The chain carries TRBV3-1 and TRBJ2-4, with D uncertain. The germline V gene encodes CDR1 LGHDT and CDR2 YNNKEL (reference sequence). The V gene lost 4 bases and the J gene lost 4 bases, with 8 bases spanning the gap. CDR3 size: 13 residues. CDR3 region: CASSPNYKNIQYF. The DNA for the CDR3 is TGTGCCAGCAGCCCAAATTATAAAAACATTCAGTACTTC.

This clonotype occurred a few times. The chain carries TRBV27 and TRBJ2-3; 10 positions agree with TRBD2. From germline, CDR1 is MNHEY and CDR2 SMNVEV (reference sequence). With V trimmed by 8 bases and J by 4 bases, 6 bases remained unmatched. CDR3 length: 14 residues. This chain's CDR3 is CASWSGGDADTQYF. The CDR3, as DNA: TGTGCCAGCTGGAGCGGGGGGGACGCAGATACGCAGTATTTT.

The rearrangement links TRBV15 to TRBJ1-1, with 8 positions matching TRBD1. Per the germline V gene, CDR1 is LNHNV and CDR2 is YYDKDF (reference sequence). This CDR3 region has 15 residues. The V and J ends lost 0 bases and 4 bases, in that order; junction bases with no gene match: 4. DNA for the CDR3: TGTGCCACCAGCAGAGATCTAGGACAGGGCACTGAAGCTTTCTTT. It is translated as CATSRDLGQGTEAFF. Based on the CDR3 plus reference TRBV15 and TRBJ1-1, the full variable domain is DAMVIQNPRYQVTQFGKPVTLSCSQTLNHNVMYWYQQKSSQAPKLLFHYYDKDFNNEADTPDNFQSRRPNTSFCFLDIRSPGLGDTAMYLCATSRDLGQGTEAFFGQGTRLTVV.

The gene calls are TRBV11-2 and TRBJ2-5, with TRBD1 identical over 7 bases. The DNA matches TRBJ2-7 better at its end, which makes the J call doubtful. Per germline, CDR1 SGHAT and CDR2 FQNNGV. The CDR3 is 13 amino acids. The CDR3 sequence is CASGDRDSYEQYF. The DNA for the CDR3 is TGTGCCAGCGGGGACCGGGACAGCTACGAGCAGTACTTC.

The V and J genes are TRBV11-3 and TRBJ2-1; 7 bases map to TRBD1. The junction had 3 bases not matched to a gene; V was cut back by 4 bases and J by 12 bases. The CDR3 runs to 11 residues. Per the germline V gene, CDR1 is SGHNT and CDR2 is YENEEA. The CDR3: CASSYGTAQFF. The CDR3, as DNA: TGTGCCAGCAGCTATGGGACAGCGCAGTTCTTC.

CDR3 in DNA: TGCAGTGCTAGGGACGGACAGCACCAAGAGACCCAGTACTTC. Protein: CSARDGQHQETQYF. V gene TRBV20-1 combines with J gene TRBJ2-5, with a possible D match to TRBD1 (6 bases). CDR1 is DFQATT and CDR2 is SNEGSKA in the germline V gene (reference sequence). This CDR3 comprises 14 residues. Trimming cost V 3 bases and J 0 bases, with 11 bases left between them.

The genes are TRBV4-3 and TRBJ2-3; no clear D. This CDR3 comprises 15 residues. Between the trimmed V and J ends, which lost 0 bases and 2 bases, there was a span of 9 bases. Looked up from germline, CDR1 is LGHNA and CDR2 is YSLEER. In DNA form, the CDR3 reads TGCGCCAGCAGCCAAGAGAGGATAGACACAGATACGCAGTATTTT. This translates into CASSQERIDTDTQYF.

The rearrangement uses TRBV7-2 and TRBJ1-4; D unclear. Trimming stripped 2 bases from V and 14 bases from J, with 18 bases between. The CDR3 length is 14 residues. CDR1 and CDR2 (germline): SGHTA, FQGNSA. The CDR3: CASSLFGSTHPLFF. The CDR3 nucleotides are TGTGCCAGCAGCTTATTCGGGTCGACCCACCCCCTGTTTTTT.

The table lists this clonotype with a few counts. This chain links TRBV7-2 with TRBJ2-1; D may match TRBD1 or TRBD2 (6 bases each). The CDR3 spans 16 residues. Germline V lookup: CDR1 SGHTA, CDR2 FQGNSA. The germline V and J ends were trimmed by 4 bases and 4 bases, with 17 bases remaining between them. CDR3 residues: CASSWGASSDYNEQFF. CDR3 DNA sequence: TGTGCCAGCAGCTGGGGGGCCTCTAGCGATTACAATGAGCAGTTCTTC.

This clonotype was seen once. The chain recombines TRBV2 with TRBJ1-1; D may be TRBD1 (5 bases). CDR1 is SNHLY, CDR2 FYNNEI, per germline. Trimming stripped 3 bases from V and 2 bases from J, with 16 bases between. The CDR3 runs to 16 residues. CDR3 sequence: CASSERGEILNTEAFF. The CDR3 bases are TGTGCCAGCAGTGAGCGGGGGGAGATACTTAACACTGAAGCTTTCTTT.

The genes are TRBV4-2 and TRBJ2-7; D not resolved. The CDR3 sequence is 14 residues long. CDR1 LGHNA and CDR2 YNFKEQ come from the germline V gene. V was shortened by 3 bases and J by 4 bases, with 13 bases between the two germline ends. CDR3 DNA sequence: TGTGCCAGCAGCCACTATAAGGGATCGTACGAGCAGTACTTC. Its protein product is CASSHYKGSYEQYF.

Note on this clonotype: Germline is not matched at one junction end, which may reflect a read error. V usage is TRBV6-6 and J usage is TRBJ1-2; D is unresolved. The CDR3 runs 17 residues. Germline V gene sequence: CDR1 MNHNY, CDR2 SVGAGI (reference sequence). The CDR3 DNA follows: TGTGTCAGCAGTTACGGTGGGCAAACTCGGGCTAACTATGGCTACACCTTC. Translated: CVSSYGGQTRANYGYTF.

The rearrangement links TRBV10-3 to TRBJ2-7; D is unclear. The assigned J gene may be wrong: the sequence end matches TRBJ2-5 better. The germline V gene has CDR1 ENHRY and CDR2 SYGVKD. This CDR3 is 12 amino acids long. This chain's CDR3 is CAISGPAETQYF. The CDR3 DNA reads as TGTGCCATCAGTGGGCCTGCGGAGACCCAGTACTTC.

The chain uses TRBV15 and TRBJ1-2; TRBD1 matches at 10 bases. The CDR3 contains 15 residues. Trimming removed 4 bases from V and 7 bases from J; junction bases left unmatched: 9. Per the germline V gene, CDR1 is LNHNV and CDR2 is YYDKDF (reference sequence). CDR3 coding DNA: TGTGCCACCAGCACCAGACAGGGGGCTTGGTTTGGCTACACCTTC. Residues: CATSTRQGAWFGYTF.

This chain connects TRBV2 to TRBJ2-1; 9 nucleotides match TRBD2. The germline gives CDR1 SNHLY, CDR2 FYNNEI. The CDR3 is made up of 15 amino acids. The ends lost 7 bases at V and 7 bases at J; junction bases unmatched: 11. The CDR3 DNA reads as TGTGCCAGCACCCCGGGACTAGCCCCCTGTAATGAGCAGTTCTTC. Translating gives CASTPGLAPCNEQFF.

Concerning this clonotype itself: One junction end does not reproduce the germline sequence, and a read error may be involved. The chain joins TRBV10-3 to TRBJ2-3; 8 bases are a match to TRBD2. The CDR3 length is 14 residues. The germline CDR1 and CDR2 sequences are ENHRY and SYGVKD. The CDR3 nucleotides are TGTGCCAGCAGTGACTCAGCGGGAGCAGATACGCAGTATTTT. It codes for CASSDSAGADTQYF.

The CDR3 here is CASSWDSSGNTIYF. The CDR3 DNA reads as TGTGCCAGCAGCTGGGACAGCTCTGGAAACACCATATATTTT. This chain uses TRBV7-2 with TRBJ1-3; 7 bases map to TRBD1. Trimming cost V 4 bases and J 0 bases; bases outside gene matches: 0. The CDR3 loop spans 14 amino acids. Germline V gene lookup returns CDR1 SGHTA and CDR2 FQGNSA.

This clonotype was detected a few times. One end of the junction fails to match germline, which may point to a read error. The chain combines TRBV6-5 with TRBJ2-7; D might be TRBD1 (6 bases). Germline V CDR1 and CDR2: MNHEY, SVGAGI. The CDR3 runs to 13 residues. The CDR3 sequence is CASSPDRTGEQYF. In DNA, the CDR3 is TGCGCCAGCAGTCCTGACAGGACTGGCGAGCAGTACTTC.

V usage is TRBV5-1 and J usage is TRBJ2-7; D is unresolved. The V gene lost 0 bases and the J gene lost 3 bases, with 10 bases spanning the gap. CDR1 and CDR2 (germline): SGHRS, YFSETQ. This CDR3 has 14 amino acids. The CDR3 region has the DNA TGCGCCAGCAGCTTGGATGGAACTTACTACGAGCAGTACTTC. This encodes CASSLDGTYYEQYF.

As concerns this clonotype: Relative to the germline gene, one junction end is altered; a read error may explain this. The chain links TRBV7-4 to TRBJ2-2, with D possibly being TRBD1 or TRBD2 (7 bases each). Per the germline V gene, CDR1 is SGHVT and CDR2 is SQSDAQ. CDR3 length equals 13 residues. Here the CDR3 DNA reads TGTGCCAGCAGCGCCAACAGGGGAGGGGAGCTTTTTTTT. Translated: CASSANRGGELFF.

V is TRBV21-1 and J is TRBJ2-5; the table calls TRBD1, which could not be checked here. TRBV21-1 is a pseudogene segment. This CDR3 region has 14 residues. The CDR3 sequence is CASSSPFPGETQYF. The CDR3 nucleotides are TGTGCCAGCAGCTCACCTTTCCCGGGGGAGACCCAGTACTTC.

In its sample, this clonotype was seen a few times. V is TRBV18 and J is TRBJ2-7, with 8 bases fitting TRBD2. Germline lookup yields CDR1 KGHSH and CDR2 LQKENI. V lost 4 bases, J lost 1 base, and 9 bases stayed unmatched. The CDR3 is made up of 16 amino acids. CDR3 DNA: TGTGCCAGCTCACATTCCGGGGGGGCCGAATCCTACGAGCAGTACTTC. Translation gives CASSHSGGAESYEQYF.

V and J are TRBV29-1 and TRBJ2-5; the D gene is possibly TRBD1 (7 bases). V lost 8 bases to trimming and J lost 2 bases, with 33 bases between them. CDR3 length equals 19 residues. Germline V gene data show CDR1 as SQVTM and CDR2 as ANQGSEA. This CDR3 is CSIRERAGGTLQPQETQYF. The CDR3, as DNA: TGCAGCATACGGGAGAGGGCAGGGGGGACTCTACAACCTCAAGAGACCCAGTACTTC.

This sequence joins TRBV29-1 and TRBJ1-1, with 8 bases identical to TRBD1. Looked up from germline, CDR1 is SQVTM and CDR2 is ANQGSEA. The CDR3 consists of 13 residues. Losses at the gene ends were 5 bases for V and 1 base for J; bases not matched to a gene: 3. The CDR3 nucleotides read TGCAGCGTTCGCGGGACAGGGAACACTGAAGCTTTCTTT. It codes for CSVRGTGNTEAFF.

The V gene is TRBV20-1, the J gene TRBJ2-1, with 11 positions matching TRBD2. CDR3 length: 16 residues. Germline V lookup: CDR1 DFQATT, CDR2 SNEGSKA (reference sequence). The junction had 5 bases not matched to a gene; V was cut back by 0 bases and J by 4 bases. CDR3 coding DNA: TGCAGTGCTAGAGATTCCGGGACTAGCGGTTACAATGAGCAGTTCTTC. It codes for CSARDSGTSGYNEQFF.

The genes are TRBV6-5 and TRBJ1-1; D might be TRBD1 (5 bases). V gave up 3 bases and J gave up 2 bases, with 25 bases separating them. The germline V gene encodes CDR1 MNHEY and CDR2 SVGAGI. This CDR3 contains 19 residues. The CDR3 loop is CASSYYFSLGGDLNTEAFF. For the CDR3, the DNA is TGTGCCAGCAGTTATTATTTCTCCCTGGGGGGGGACCTAAACACTGAAGCTTTCTTT.

The chain links TRBV9 to TRBJ2-1, with D possibly called TRBD1 or TRBD2 (5 bases each). Near its end, the DNA agrees better with TRBJ2-7, so the J call may be wrong. This CDR3 contains 11 residues. Per germline, CDR1 SGDLS and CDR2 YYNGEE. This CDR3 is CASGPPDEQYF. The CDR3 DNA follows: TGTGCCTCGGGGCCGCCCGATGAGCAGTACTTC.

This chain connects TRBV6-5 to TRBJ1-1, with D perhaps TRBD1 (5 bases). The length of the CDR3 is 13 residues. The ends were cut back, 6 bases at V and 4 bases at J, with 12 bases in the middle. Germline V CDR1 and CDR2: MNHEY, SVGAGI. The CDR3 loop is CASRYTGGTEAFF. DNA for the CDR3: TGTGCCAGCAGGTATACCGGGGGCACTGAAGCTTTCTTT.

As concerns this clonotype: Since a much larger clone is just one base distant, this may be a read error. J is TRBJ2-3 and V is TRBV4-1; 14 nucleotides agree with TRBD2. Trimming cost V 5 bases and J 5 bases; bases outside gene matches: 6. Per the germline V gene, CDR1 is MGHRA and CDR2 is YSYEKL. CDR3 size: 16 residues. CDR3 DNA: TGCGCCAGCAGCGACATGACTAGCGGGGGGGAAGATACGCAGTATTTT. Translation: CASSDMTSGGEDTQYF.